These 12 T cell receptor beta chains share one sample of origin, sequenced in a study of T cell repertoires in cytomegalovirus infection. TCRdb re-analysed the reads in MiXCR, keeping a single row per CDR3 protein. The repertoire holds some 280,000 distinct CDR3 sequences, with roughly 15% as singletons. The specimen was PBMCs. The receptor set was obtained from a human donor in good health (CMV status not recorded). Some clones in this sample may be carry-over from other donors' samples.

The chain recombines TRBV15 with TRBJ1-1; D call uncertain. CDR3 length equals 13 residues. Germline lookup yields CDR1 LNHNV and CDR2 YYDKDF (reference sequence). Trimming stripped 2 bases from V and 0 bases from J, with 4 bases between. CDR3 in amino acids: CATSRLVNTEAFF. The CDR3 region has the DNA TGTGCCACCAGCAGATTAGTGAACACTGAAGCTTTCTTT.

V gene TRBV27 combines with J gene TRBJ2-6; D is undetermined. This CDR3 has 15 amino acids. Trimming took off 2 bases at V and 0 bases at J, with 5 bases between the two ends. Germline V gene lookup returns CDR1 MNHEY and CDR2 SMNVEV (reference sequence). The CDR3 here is CASSLGYSGANVLTF. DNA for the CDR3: TGTGCCAGCAGTTTAGGTTACTCTGGGGCCAACGTCCTGACTTTC.

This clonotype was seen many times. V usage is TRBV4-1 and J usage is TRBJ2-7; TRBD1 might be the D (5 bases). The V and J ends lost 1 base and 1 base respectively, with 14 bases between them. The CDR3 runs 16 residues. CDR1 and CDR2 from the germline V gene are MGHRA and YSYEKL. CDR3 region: CASSQGSRQGSYEQYF. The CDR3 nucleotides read TGCGCCAGCAGCCAAGGGTCGAGGCAGGGTTCCTACGAGCAGTACTTC.

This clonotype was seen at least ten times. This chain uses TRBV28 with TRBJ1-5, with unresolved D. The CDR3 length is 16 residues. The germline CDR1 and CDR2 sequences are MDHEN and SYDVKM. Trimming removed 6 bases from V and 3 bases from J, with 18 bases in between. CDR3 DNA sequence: TGTGCCAGCAGCACCCGACTCTCAGGTAACAATCAGCCCCAGCATTTT. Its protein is CASSTRLSGNNQPQHF.

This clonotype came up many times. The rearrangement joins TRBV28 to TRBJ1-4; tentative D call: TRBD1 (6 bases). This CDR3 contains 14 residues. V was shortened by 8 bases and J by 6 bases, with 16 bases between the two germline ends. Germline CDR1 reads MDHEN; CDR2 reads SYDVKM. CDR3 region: CASDPTGGDEKLFF. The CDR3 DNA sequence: TGTGCCAGCGACCCGACAGGAGGGGATGAAAAACTGTTTTTT.

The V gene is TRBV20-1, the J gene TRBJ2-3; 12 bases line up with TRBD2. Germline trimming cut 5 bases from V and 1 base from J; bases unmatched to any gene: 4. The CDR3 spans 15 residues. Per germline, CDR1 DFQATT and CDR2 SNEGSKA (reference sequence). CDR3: CSAVGLAGRTDTQYF. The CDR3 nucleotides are TGCAGTGCTGTCGGACTAGCGGGACGCACAGATACGCAGTATTTT.

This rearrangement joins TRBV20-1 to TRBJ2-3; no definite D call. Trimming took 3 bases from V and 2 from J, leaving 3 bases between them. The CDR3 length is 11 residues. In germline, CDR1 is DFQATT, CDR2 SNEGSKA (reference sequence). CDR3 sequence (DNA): TGCAGTGCTAGTTCCACAGATACGCAGTATTTT. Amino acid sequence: CSASSTDTQYF.

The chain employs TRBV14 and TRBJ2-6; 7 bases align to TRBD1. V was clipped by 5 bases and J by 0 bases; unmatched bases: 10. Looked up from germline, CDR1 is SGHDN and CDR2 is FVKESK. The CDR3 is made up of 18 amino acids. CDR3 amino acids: CASSKNRGPNSGANVLTF. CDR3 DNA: TGTGCCAGCAGCAAAAACAGGGGCCCTAACTCTGGGGCCAACGTCCTGACTTTC. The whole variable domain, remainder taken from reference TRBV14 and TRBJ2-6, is EAGVTQFPSHSVIEKGQTVTLRCDPISGHDNLYWYRRVMGKEIKFLLHFVKESKQDESGMPNNRFLAERTGGTYSTLKVQPAELEDSGVYFCASSKNRGPNSGANVLTFGAGSRLTVL.

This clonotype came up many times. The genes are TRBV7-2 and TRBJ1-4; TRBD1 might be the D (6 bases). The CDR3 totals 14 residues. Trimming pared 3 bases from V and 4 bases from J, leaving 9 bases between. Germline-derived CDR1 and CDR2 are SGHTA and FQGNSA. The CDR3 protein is CASSFRGRNEKLFF. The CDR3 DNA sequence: TGTGCCAGCAGCTTTCGGGGGCGTAATGAAAAACTGTTTTTT.

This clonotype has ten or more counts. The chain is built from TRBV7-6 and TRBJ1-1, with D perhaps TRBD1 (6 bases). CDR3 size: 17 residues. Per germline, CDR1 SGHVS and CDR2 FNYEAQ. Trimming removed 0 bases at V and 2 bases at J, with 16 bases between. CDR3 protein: CASSLAPGGGVNTEAFF. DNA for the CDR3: TGTGCCAGCAGCTTAGCCCCCGGGGGGGGCGTAAACACTGAAGCTTTCTTT.

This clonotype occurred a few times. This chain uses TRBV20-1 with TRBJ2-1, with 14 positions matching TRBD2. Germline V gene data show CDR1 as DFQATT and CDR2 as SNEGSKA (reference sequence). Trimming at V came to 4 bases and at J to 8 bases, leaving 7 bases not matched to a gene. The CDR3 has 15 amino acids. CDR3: CSATRLAGGKDEQFF. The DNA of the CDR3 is TGCAGTGCTACCCGACTAGCGGGAGGGAAAGATGAGCAGTTCTTC.

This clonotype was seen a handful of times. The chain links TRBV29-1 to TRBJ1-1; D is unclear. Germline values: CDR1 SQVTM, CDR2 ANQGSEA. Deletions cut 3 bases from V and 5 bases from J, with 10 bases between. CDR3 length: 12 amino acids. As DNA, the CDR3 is TGCAGCGTTGAGGAGGAAGCGACTGAAGCTTTCTTT. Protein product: CSVEEEATEAFF.